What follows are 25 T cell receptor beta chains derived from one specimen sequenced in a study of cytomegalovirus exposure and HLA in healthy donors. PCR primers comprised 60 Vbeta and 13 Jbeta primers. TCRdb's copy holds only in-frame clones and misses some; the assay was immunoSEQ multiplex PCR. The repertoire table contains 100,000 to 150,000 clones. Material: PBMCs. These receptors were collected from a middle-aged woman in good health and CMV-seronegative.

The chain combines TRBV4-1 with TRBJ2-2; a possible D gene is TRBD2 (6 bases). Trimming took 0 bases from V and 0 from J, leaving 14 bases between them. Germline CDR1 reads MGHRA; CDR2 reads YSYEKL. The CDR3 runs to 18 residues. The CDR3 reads CASSQDRVGGTNTGELFF. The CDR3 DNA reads TGCGCCAGCAGCCAAGATCGTGTTGGGGGGACGAACACCGGGGAGCTGTTTTTT.

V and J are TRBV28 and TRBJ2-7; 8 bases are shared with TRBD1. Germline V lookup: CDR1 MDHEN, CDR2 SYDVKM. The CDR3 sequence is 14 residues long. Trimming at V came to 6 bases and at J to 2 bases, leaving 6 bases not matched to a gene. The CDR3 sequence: CASRPGQATYEQYV. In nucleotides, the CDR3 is TGTGCCAGCAGACCGGGACAGGCCACCTACGAGCAGTACGTC.

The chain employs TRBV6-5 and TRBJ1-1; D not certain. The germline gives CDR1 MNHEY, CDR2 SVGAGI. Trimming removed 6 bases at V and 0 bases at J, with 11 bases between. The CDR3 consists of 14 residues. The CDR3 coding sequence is TGTGCCAGCAGGTATTCCTCTTTGAACACTGAAGCTTTCTTT. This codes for CASRYSSLNTEAFF.

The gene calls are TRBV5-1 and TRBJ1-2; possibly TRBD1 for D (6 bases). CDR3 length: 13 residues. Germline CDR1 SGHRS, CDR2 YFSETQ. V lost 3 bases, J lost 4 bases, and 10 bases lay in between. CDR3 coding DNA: TGCGCCAGCAGCTCTGACAGGACCTATGGCTACACCTTC. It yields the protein CASSSDRTYGYTF.

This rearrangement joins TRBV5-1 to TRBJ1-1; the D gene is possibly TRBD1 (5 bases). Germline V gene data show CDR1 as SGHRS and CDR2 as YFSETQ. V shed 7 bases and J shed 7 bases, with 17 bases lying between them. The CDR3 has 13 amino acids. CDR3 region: CASGVGAGDEAFF. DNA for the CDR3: TGCGCCAGCGGGGTTGGGGCGGGAGATGAAGCTTTCTTT.

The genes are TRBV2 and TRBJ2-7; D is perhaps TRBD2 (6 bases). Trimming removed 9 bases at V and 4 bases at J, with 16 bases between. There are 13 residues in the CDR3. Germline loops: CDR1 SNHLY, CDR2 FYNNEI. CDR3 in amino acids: CASHSGGGYEQYF. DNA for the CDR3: TGTGCCAGTCACTCCGGGGGTGGGTACGAGCAGTACTTC.

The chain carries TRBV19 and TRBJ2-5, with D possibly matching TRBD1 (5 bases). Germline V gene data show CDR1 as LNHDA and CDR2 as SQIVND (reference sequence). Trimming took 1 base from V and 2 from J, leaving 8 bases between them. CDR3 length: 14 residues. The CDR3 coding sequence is TGTGCCAGTAGTATAGGACAGAGACAAGAGACCCAGTACTTC. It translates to CASSIGQRQETQYF.

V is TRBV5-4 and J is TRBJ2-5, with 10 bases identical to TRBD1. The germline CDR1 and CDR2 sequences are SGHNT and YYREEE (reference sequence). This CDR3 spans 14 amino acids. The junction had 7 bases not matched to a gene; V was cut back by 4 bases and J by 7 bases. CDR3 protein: CASSPGGTGVTQYF. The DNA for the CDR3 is TGTGCCAGCAGCCCGGGGGGGACAGGGGTGACCCAGTACTTC.

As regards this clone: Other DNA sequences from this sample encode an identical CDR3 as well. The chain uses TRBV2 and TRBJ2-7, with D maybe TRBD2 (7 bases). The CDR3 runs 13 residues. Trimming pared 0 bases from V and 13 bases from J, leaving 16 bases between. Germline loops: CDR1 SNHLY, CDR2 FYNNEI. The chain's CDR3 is CASSEARGGGVYF. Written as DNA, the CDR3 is TGTGCCAGCAGTGAAGCGCGTGGCGGGGGCGTCTACTTC.

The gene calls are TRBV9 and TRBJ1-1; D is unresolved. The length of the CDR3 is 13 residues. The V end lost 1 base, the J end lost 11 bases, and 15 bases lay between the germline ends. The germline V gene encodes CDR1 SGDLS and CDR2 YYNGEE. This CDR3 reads CASSVSFWSEAFF. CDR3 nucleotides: TGTGCCAGCAGCGTATCTTTCTGGAGCGAGGCTTTCTTT.

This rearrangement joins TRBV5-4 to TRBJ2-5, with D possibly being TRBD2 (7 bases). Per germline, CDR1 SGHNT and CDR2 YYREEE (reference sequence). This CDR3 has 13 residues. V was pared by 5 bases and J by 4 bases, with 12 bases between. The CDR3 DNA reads TGTGCCAGCAGGGGGGGGGCCCCAGAGACCCAGTACTTC. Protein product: CASRGGAPETQYF.

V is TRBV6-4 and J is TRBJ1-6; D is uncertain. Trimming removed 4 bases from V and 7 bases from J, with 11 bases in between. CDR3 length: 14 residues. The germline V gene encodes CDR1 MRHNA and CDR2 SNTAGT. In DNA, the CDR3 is TGTGCCAGCAGTGCCGGCCCGGAGAATTCACCCCTCCACTTT. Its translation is CASSAGPENSPLHF.

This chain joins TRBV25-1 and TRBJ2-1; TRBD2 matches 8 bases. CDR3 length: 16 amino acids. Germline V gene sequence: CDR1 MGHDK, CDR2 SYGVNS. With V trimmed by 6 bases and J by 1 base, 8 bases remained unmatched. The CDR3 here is CASSRAGADSYNEQFF. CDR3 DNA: TGTGCCAGCAGCAGAGCGGGGGCCGATTCCTACAATGAGCAGTTCTTC.

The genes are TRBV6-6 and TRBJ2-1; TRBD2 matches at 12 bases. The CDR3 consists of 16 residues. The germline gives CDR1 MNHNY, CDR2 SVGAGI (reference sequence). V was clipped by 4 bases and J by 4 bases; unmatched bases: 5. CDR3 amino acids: CASSFLAGGNYNEQFF. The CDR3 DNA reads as TGTGCCAGCAGTTTCCTAGCGGGGGGGAATTACAATGAGCAGTTCTTC.

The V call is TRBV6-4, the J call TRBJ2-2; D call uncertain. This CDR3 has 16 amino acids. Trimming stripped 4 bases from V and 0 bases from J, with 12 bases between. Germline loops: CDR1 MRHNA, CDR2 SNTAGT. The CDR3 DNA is TGTGCCAGCAGTGTCGAAATACCTACGAACACCGGGGAGCTGTTTTTT. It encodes CASSVEIPTNTGELFF.

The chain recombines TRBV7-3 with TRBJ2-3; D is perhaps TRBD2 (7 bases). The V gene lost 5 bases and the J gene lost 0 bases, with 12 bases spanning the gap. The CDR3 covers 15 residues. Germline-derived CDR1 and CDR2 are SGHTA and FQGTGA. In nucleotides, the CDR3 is TGTGCCAGCAGCCTCCGGGGGGCGAGCACAGATACGCAGTATTTT. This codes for CASSLRGASTDTQYF.

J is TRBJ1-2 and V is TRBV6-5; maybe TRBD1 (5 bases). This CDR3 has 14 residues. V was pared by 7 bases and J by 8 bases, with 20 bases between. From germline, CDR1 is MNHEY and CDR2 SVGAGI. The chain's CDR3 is CASTFSPGGGGYTF. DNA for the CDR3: TGTGCCAGCACTTTCTCTCCGGGGGGTGGCGGCTACACCTTC.

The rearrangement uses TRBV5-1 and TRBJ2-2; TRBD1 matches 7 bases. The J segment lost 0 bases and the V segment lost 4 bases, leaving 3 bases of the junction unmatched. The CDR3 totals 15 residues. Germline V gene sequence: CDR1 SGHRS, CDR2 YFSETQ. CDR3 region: CASSPDRPNTGELFF. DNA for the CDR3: TGCGCCAGCAGCCCGGACAGGCCGAACACCGGGGAGCTGTTTTTT.

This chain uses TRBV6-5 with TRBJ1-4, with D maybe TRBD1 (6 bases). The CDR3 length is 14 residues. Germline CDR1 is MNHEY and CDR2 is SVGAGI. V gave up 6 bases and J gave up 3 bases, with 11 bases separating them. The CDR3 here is CASRQTGPNEKLFF. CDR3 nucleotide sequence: TGTGCCAGCAGGCAGACAGGTCCTAATGAAAAACTGTTTTTT.

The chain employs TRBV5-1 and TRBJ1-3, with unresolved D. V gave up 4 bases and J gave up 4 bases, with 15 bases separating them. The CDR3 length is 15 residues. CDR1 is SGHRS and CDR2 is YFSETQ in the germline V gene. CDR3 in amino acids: CASSPEVGKGNTIYF. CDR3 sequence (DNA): TGCGCCAGCAGCCCGGAGGTTGGGAAGGGAAACACCATATATTTT.

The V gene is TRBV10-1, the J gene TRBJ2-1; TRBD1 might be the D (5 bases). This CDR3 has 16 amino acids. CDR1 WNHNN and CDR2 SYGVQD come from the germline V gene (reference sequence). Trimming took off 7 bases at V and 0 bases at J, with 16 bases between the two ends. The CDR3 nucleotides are TGCGCCAGCAACCCGACAGTTCCGAGCTCCTACAATGAGCAGTTCTTC. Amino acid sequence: CASNPTVPSSYNEQFF.

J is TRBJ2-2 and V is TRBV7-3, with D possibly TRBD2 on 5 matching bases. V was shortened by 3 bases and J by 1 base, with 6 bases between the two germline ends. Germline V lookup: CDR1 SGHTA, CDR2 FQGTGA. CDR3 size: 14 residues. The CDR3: CASSLAGNTGELFF. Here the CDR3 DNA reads TGTGCCAGCAGCTTGGCGGGGAACACCGGGGAGCTGTTTTTT. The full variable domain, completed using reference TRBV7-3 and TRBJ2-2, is GAGVSQTPSNKVTEKGKYVELRCDPISGHTALYWYRQSLGQGPEFLIYFQGTGAADDSGLPNDRFFAVRPEGSVSTLKIQRTERGDSAVYLCASSLAGNTGELFFGEGSRLTVL.

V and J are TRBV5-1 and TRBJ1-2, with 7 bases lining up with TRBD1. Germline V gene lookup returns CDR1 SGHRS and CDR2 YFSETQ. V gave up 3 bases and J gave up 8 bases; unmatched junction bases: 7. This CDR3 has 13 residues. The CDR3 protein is CASSWKGAEGYTF. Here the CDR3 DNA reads TGCGCCAGCAGCTGGAAGGGGGCGGAAGGCTACACCTTC.

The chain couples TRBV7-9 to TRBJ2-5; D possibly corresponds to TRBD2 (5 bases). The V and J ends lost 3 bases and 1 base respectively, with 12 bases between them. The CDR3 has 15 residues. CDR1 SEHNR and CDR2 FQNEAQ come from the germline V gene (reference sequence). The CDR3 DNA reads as TGTGCCAGCAGCTTGTTGAGAGGGCCCCAAGAGACCCAGTACTTC. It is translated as CASSLLRGPQETQYF.

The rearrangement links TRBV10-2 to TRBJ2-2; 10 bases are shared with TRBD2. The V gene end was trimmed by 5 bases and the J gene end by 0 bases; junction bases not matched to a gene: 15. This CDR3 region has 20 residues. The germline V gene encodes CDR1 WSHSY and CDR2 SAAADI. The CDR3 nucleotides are TGCGCCAGCAGTCTTAGACCCCCATCAGCGGGGGGGACGAACACCGGGGAGCTGTTTTTT. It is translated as CASSLRPPSAGGTNTGELFF.